The present T cell receptor (beta chain) was sequenced within a study of cytomegalovirus exposure and HLA in healthy donors. Study outcomes and limitations: A previous analysis found most TCR beta V segments productive roughly 87% or roughly 30% of the time. CMV serostatus was the sole immune exposure data available.

This CDR3 is 16 amino acids long. V lost 3 bases and J 3 bases, leaving 12 bases between the germline ends. Germline CDR1 reads SGHTA; CDR2 reads FQGNSA. As regards this clone: As yet, its antigen is unknown.

PCR amplification relied on 60 Vbeta primers (plus 13 Jbeta primers). The assay was immunoSEQ multiplex PCR, and TCRdb's table has in-frame clones only and misses some. The sample holds about 170,000 clones, 73% seen once. The donors (healthy individuals) were bone marrow donors. This receptor was obtained from a woman between 18 and 30 years old in good health and CMV-seropositive. V gene TRBV7-2 combines with J gene TRBJ1-6; D is undetermined. Source material: PBMCs. CDR3 in amino acids: CASSLGRKGYNSPLHF. The DNA of the CDR3 is TGTGCCAGCAGCTTGGGCCGTAAAGGCTATAATTCACCCCTCCACTTT.